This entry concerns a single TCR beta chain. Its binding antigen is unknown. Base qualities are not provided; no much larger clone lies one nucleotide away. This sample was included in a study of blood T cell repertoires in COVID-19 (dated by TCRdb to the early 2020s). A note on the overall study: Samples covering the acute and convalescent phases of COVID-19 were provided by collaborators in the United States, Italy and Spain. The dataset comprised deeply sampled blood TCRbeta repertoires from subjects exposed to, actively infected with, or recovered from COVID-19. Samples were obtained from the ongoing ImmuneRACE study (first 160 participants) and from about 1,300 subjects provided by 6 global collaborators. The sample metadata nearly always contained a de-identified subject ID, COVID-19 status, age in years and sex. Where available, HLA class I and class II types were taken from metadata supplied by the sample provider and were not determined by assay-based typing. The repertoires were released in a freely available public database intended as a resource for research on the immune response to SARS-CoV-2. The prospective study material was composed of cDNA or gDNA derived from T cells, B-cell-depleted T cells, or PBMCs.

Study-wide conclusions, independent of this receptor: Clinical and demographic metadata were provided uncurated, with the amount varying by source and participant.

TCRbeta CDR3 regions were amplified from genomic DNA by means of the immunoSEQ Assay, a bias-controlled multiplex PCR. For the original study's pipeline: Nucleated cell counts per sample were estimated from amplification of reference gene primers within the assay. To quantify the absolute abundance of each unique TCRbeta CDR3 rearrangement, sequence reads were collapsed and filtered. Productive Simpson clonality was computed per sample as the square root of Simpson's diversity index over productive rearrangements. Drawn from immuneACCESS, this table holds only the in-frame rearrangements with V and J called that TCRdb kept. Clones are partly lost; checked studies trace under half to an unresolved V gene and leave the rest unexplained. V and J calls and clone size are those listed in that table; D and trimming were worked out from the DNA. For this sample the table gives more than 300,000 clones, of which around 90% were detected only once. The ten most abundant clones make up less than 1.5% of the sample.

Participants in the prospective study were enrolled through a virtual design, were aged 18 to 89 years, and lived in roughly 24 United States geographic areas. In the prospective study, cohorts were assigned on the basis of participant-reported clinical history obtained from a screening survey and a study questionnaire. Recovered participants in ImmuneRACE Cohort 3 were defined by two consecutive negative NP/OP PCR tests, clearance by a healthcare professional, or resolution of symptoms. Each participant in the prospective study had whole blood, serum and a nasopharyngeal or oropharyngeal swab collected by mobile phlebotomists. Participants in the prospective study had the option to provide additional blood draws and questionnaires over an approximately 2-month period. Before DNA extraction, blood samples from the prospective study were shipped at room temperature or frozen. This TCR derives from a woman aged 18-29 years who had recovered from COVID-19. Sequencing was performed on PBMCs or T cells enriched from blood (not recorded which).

The DNA sequence is as follows: TGCGCCAGCCGACAGTGGAGCTCTGGGGCCAACGTCCTGACTTTC. This translates into CASRQWSSGANVLTF. The V and J genes are TRBV4-1 and TRBJ2-6; TRBD1 might be the D gene, on 5 matching bases. The CDR3 spans 15 residues, from the cysteine through the phenylalanine. This entry keeps only the CDR3 DNA: 45 bases, framed from base 1. The junction shows trimming of 8 bases on V and 0 bases on J, plus 11 bases between the germline ends. Based on the germline V gene, the CDR1 and CDR2 sequences are MGHRA and YSYEKL.